Given below is one T cell receptor (beta chain) in context. Its antigen is unknown. This sample is drawn from a study of T cells in localized non-small cell lung cancer. Broader study findings: Tumor showed lower T cell clonality than uninvolved adjacent lung, where it was highest. Prolonged overall survival went with higher T cell density in the blood.

Using immunoSEQ multiplex PCR, the repertoire was profiled, and TCRdb retains in-frame clones only, with some absent. The sample carries 6,000 or so clones, 15% recorded once. This clonotype was obtained from a male donor at least 60 years old with stage II squamous cell lung carcinoma. The material was normal lung tissue next to the tumor, obtained before any cancer treatment.

The CDR3 DNA follows: TGTGCCAGCAGTGAACGCTCCTTGGGACAGGGGAACTTCAATGAGCAGTTCTTC. Translation gives CASSERSLGQGNFNEQFF. The V and J genes are TRBV25-1 and TRBJ2-1; TRBD1 agrees at 10 bases. Looked up from germline, CDR1 is MGHDK and CDR2 is SYGVNS. Losses at the gene ends were 2 bases for V and 6 bases for J; bases not matched to a gene: 13. This CDR3 is 18 amino acids long.